The sequence of this T cell receptor beta chain was determined in a study of blood T cell repertoires in COVID-19. Study in general: The United States, Italy and Spain supplied acute and convalescent COVID-19 samples.

Some clones are missing from TCRdb's copy, which holds only in-frame ones; the method was immunoSEQ multiplex PCR. This sample carries around 190,000 clones, roughly 90% of them seen once, and the ten largest clones take under 2%. J gave up 2 bases and V 7 bases, and 11 bases lay outside the gene matches. CDR1 is SGHAT, CDR2 FQNNGV, per germline. CDR3 size: 16 residues. V and J are TRBV11-2 and TRBJ2-3; 8 bases line up with TRBD1. This TCR derives from a man aged 18-30 years with active or convalescent COVID-19. Sequencing input: peripheral blood. The CDR3 DNA sequence: TGTGCCAGCAAAACGTACCGGACAGGGCTCACAGATACGCAGTATTTT. Translation: CASKTYRTGLTDTQYF. Full variable domain (outside the CDR3, taken from reference TRBV11-2 and TRBJ2-3): EAGVAQSPRYKIIEKRQSVAFWCNPISGHATLYWYQQILGQGPKLLIQFQNNGVVDDSQLPKDRFSAERLKGVDSTLKIQPAKLEDSAVYLCASKTYRTGLTDTQYFGPGTRLTVL.